One sample yielded the 22 T cell receptor beta chains listed below, sequenced in a study of blood T cells in healthy people across ages. The second PCR ran roughly 6 to 11 cycles with a sample-barcoded 5' primer and J-beta primers. TCRdb redid the calling of the 5' RACE reads with MiXCR, one entry per CDR3 protein. The sample yields approximately 1,700,000 distinct CDR3 sequences, roughly two fifths seen once. Material for sequencing was blood. The receptors shown here come from a human donor in good health.

The gene calls are TRBV10-3 and TRBJ1-6; D gene unclear. This CDR3 contains 14 residues. Trimming removed 3 bases at V and 11 bases at J, with 14 bases between. Germline V gene data show CDR1 as ENHRY and CDR2 as SYGVKD. The CDR3 region has the DNA TGTGCCATCAGTGATACGGTAGTAAGGACACCCCTCCACTTT. Its translation is CAISDTVVRTPLHF.

The chain has TRBV7-9 and TRBJ2-3; 7 positions match TRBD2. The CDR3 is 16 amino acids. V trimming: 1 base; J trimming: 1 base; junction bases outside the gene matches: 5. Germline values: CDR1 SEHNR, CDR2 FQNEAQ (reference sequence). The CDR3 sequence: CASSLGWAGGTDTQYF. DNA of the CDR3: TGTGCCAGCAGCTTAGGGTGGGCGGGAGGCACAGATACGCAGTATTTT.

V gene TRBV15 combines with J gene TRBJ1-1; perhaps TRBD1 as D (5 bases). The CDR3 runs 15 residues. Looked up from germline, CDR1 is LNHNV and CDR2 is YYDKDF (reference sequence). Deletions cut 3 bases from V and 6 bases from J, with 17 bases between. CDR3 protein: CATSSKLTPGAEAFF. The CDR3 DNA is TGTGCCACCAGCAGTAAACTAACCCCGGGGGCTGAAGCTTTCTTT.

The rearrangement links TRBV11-1 to TRBJ2-3; 8 positions match TRBD1. The trim removed 11 bases at V and 4 bases at J, leaving 8 bases unmatched. Germline V lookup: CDR1 SGHAT, CDR2 FQDESV (reference sequence). The CDR3 is made up of 13 amino acids. DNA for the CDR3: TGTGCCGCAGGGGGCCCTGTCCCAGATACGCAGTATTTT. This sequence encodes CAAGGPVPDTQYF. The full variable domain, completed using reference TRBV11-1 and TRBJ2-3, is EAEVAQSPRYKITEKSQAVAFWCDPISGHATLYWYRQILGQGPELLVQFQDESVVDDSQLPKDRFSAERLKGVDSTLKIQPAELGDSAMYLCAAGGPVPDTQYFGPGTRLTVL.

This clonotype appeared a few times. The chain combines TRBV7-9 with TRBJ2-1, with a weak D call TRBD2 (6 bases). Trimming pared 5 bases from V and 2 bases from J, leaving 13 bases between. Germline CDR1 is SEHNR and CDR2 is FQNEAQ (reference sequence). CDR3 size: 15 residues. The CDR3 spells CASSQNWGAYNEQFF. In DNA form, the CDR3 reads TGTGCCAGCAGCCAAAACTGGGGGGCCTACAATGAGCAGTTCTTC.

A word on this clonotype: This may stem from a read error, because a much larger clone lies one nucleotide away. This chain links TRBV20-1 with TRBJ1-6; 8 bases map to TRBD1. The germline V gene has CDR1 DFQATT and CDR2 SNEGSKA (reference sequence). V lost 4 bases to trimming and J lost 5 bases; unmatched junction nucleotides: 7. The CDR3 sequence is 15 residues long. The CDR3 region has the DNA TGCAGTGCTATTGACAGGGGCGCCAATAATTCACCCCTCCACTTT. Translating it yields CSAIDRGANNSPLHF.

In this sample, this clonotype turned up a few times. The chain uses TRBV6-2 or TRBV6-3 and TRBJ2-3; 10 bases line up with TRBD1. This CDR3 is built from 14 residues. Trimming removed 5 bases from V and 4 bases from J; junction bases left unmatched: 3. CDR1 and CDR2 from the germline V gene are MNHEY and SVGEGT. The CDR3 protein is CASSRTGGPDTQYF. DNA of the CDR3: TGTGCCAGCAGTCGGACAGGGGGTCCAGATACGCAGTATTTT.

This clonotype was counted a few times. The chain is built from TRBV6-5 and TRBJ1-5, with D possibly matching TRBD1 (6 bases). The CDR3 spans 14 residues. CDR1 and CDR2 (germline): MNHEY, SVGAGI. Between the trimmed V and J ends, which lost 6 bases and 2 bases, there was a span of 11 bases. The CDR3 sequence is CASSRDTRNQPQHF. The DNA of the CDR3 is TGTGCCAGCAGCCGGGACACCCGCAATCAGCCCCAGCATTTT.

This chain links TRBV11-3 with TRBJ2-1, with D perhaps given as TRBD1 or TRBD2 (6 bases each). CDR1 is SGHNT, CDR2 YENEEA, per germline. Trimming cost V 5 bases and J 5 bases, with 16 bases left between them. This CDR3 region has 15 residues. The CDR3: CASSPPRGRHNEQFF. The CDR3 nucleotides read TGTGCCAGCAGCCCCCCCCGGGGGCGCCACAATGAGCAGTTCTTC.

The chain employs TRBV29-1 and TRBJ2-5; TRBD1 agrees at 8 bases. CDR3 length equals 16 residues. The germline V gene encodes CDR1 SQVTM and CDR2 ANQGSEA. V trimming: 2 bases; J trimming: 3 bases; junction bases outside the gene matches: 11. The chain's CDR3 is CSVEYLVPGGEETQYF. Here the CDR3 DNA reads TGCAGCGTTGAATACCTAGTCCCAGGGGGCGAAGAGACCCAGTACTTC.

The chain couples TRBV27 to TRBJ1-4, with unresolved D. Looked up from germline, CDR1 is MNHEY and CDR2 is SMNVEV (reference sequence). Trimming removed 5 bases at V and 4 bases at J, with 14 bases between. The CDR3 spans 15 residues. The CDR3 region is CASSPWPRGNEKLFF. Here the CDR3 DNA reads TGTGCCAGCAGTCCGTGGCCGCGGGGTAATGAAAAACTGTTTTTT.

The chain is built from TRBV29-1 and TRBJ1-1; D may be TRBD1 (5 bases). The germline CDR1 and CDR2 sequences are SQVTM and ANQGSEA. V was cut by 7 bases and J by 3 bases, with 18 bases left in between. The CDR3 length is 14 residues. CDR3 nucleotides: TGCAGCGCCGCCCCCGGGGGGGTGTACACTGAAGCTTTCTTT. Its protein product is CSAAPGGVYTEAFF.

The rearrangement links TRBV20-1 to TRBJ2-3; tentatively, D is TRBD1 or TRBD2 (6 bases each). There are 14 residues in the CDR3. Trimming stripped 4 bases from V and 0 bases from J, with 11 bases between. The germline CDR1 and CDR2 sequences are DFQATT and SNEGSKA (reference sequence). CDR3 coding DNA: TGCAGTGCTATCCCGGGGGCTAGCACAGATACGCAGTATTTT. It translates to CSAIPGASTDTQYF.

This chain uses TRBV5-1 with TRBJ2-1; 10 bases are a match to TRBD1. Looked up from germline, CDR1 is SGHRS and CDR2 is YFSETQ. This CDR3 has 15 amino acids. Losses at the gene ends were 3 bases for V and 7 bases for J; bases not matched to a gene: 7. The CDR3 nucleotides are TGCGCCAGCAGCTCTGGGACAGGGGTCGGAAATGAGCAGTTCTTC. Translating gives CASSSGTGVGNEQFF.

Only a few counts were recorded for this clonotype. This sequence joins TRBV20-1 and TRBJ2-3; TRBD1 matches at 8 bases. CDR1 DFQATT and CDR2 SNEGSKA come from the germline V gene (reference sequence). CDR3 length: 15 residues. V dropped 1 base and J dropped 6; count of bases not matched to a gene: 9. The CDR3 loop reads CSARAGTGGADTQYF. DNA of the CDR3: TGCAGTGCTAGAGCAGGAACAGGGGGTGCGGATACGCAGTATTTT.

The rearrangement uses TRBV9 and TRBJ1-6; D unclear. Germline V gene lookup returns CDR1 SGDLS and CDR2 YYNGEE. Trimming left V 0 bases short and J 0 bases short, with 4 bases between. The CDR3 loop spans 15 amino acids. In DNA form, the CDR3 reads TGTGCCAGCAGCGTAGACAGCTCCTATAATTCACCCCTCCACTTT. Amino acid sequence: CASSVDSSYNSPLHF.

This clonotype showed up just a few times. V usage is TRBV7-2 and J usage is TRBJ2-7; perhaps TRBD1 as D (5 bases). CDR3 length: 14 residues. Germline loops: CDR1 SGHTA, CDR2 FQGNSA. Trimming took 2 bases from V and 2 from J, leaving 10 bases between them. The DNA for the CDR3 is TGTGCCAGCAGCTTATTTGCAGGGACCTACGAGCAGTACTTC. As protein: CASSLFAGTYEQYF.

The V gene is TRBV20-1, the J gene TRBJ2-5; D is unresolved. CDR3 length equals 13 residues. Trimming removed 7 bases at V and 2 bases at J, with 14 bases between. The germline CDR1 and CDR2 sequences are DFQATT and SNEGSKA (reference sequence). CDR3 bases: TGCAGTGTCCCCCGGGTTAGACAAGAGACCCAGTACTTC. It specifies CSVPRVRQETQYF.

On this clonotype: At one of its ends the junction is not consistent with the germline gene, which may arise from a read error. The chain recombines TRBV5-1 with TRBJ2-3; D uncertain. The germline V gene encodes CDR1 SGHRS and CDR2 YFSETQ. The CDR3 loop spans 13 amino acids. The CDR3 DNA reads TGCGCCAGCAGTATCCTGCCCACAGATACGCGGTATTTT. Its translation: CASSILPTDTRYF.

This chain links TRBV18 with TRBJ2-7; D unresolved. This CDR3 spans 15 amino acids. The V gene's germline CDR1 is KGHSH and CDR2 LQKENI. Trimming took 0 bases from V and 2 from J, leaving 11 bases between them. CDR3 in DNA: TGTGCCAGCTCACCACCTAACAGTGACGCCTACGAGCAGTACTTC. Translation: CASSPPNSDAYEQYF.

V gene TRBV7-6 combines with J gene TRBJ2-7; either TRBD1 or TRBD2 may fit D (6 bases each). The V gene's germline CDR1 is SGHVS and CDR2 FNYEAQ. CDR3 length equals 14 residues. Deletions cut 5 bases from V and 0 bases from J, with 11 bases between. CDR3 region: CASSRGRSSYEQYF. The CDR3 bases are TGTGCCAGCAGCCGGGGGCGGAGCTCCTACGAGCAGTACTTC.

The chain employs TRBV10-3 and TRBJ1-5; D unclear. The CDR3 has 14 residues. The V gene's germline CDR1 is ENHRY and CDR2 SYGVKD. The germline V and J ends were trimmed by 4 bases and 4 bases, with 11 bases remaining between them. The CDR3 protein is CAISVTGDNQPQHF. For the CDR3, the DNA is TGTGCCATCAGTGTTACCGGGGATAATCAGCCCCAGCATTTT.